A selection of T cell receptor beta chains follows, all from one sample in a study of blood T cells in healthy people across ages. One entry per CDR3 protein results from TCRdb running MiXCR on the 5' RACE reads. This sample has about 680,000 distinct CDR3 sequences; 45% to 50% occur once, and the top ten carry 30% to 40%. Sequencing was done on a sample of blood. All receptors come from a woman aged 60-70 years in good health. Both conserved end residues are part of each CDR3. D genes are given only for firm matches. The size of a clone is reported for some rows only, either as once, few or many, or as a class for expanded clones.

clone size | J gene | D gene | V gene | CDR3 DNA | CDR3 protein
NA | TRBJ2-4 | TRBD2 | TRBV4-1 | TGCGCCAGCAGCCTCATCGGAACGGCTAGCGGGGGGGTGGAGCAGTACTTC | CASSLIGTASGGVEQYF
few | TRBJ2-1 | TRBD1 | TRBV12-3/TRBV12-4 | TGTGCCAGCAGTTTAAGTGCAGGGTGGGACAGTGAGCAGTTCTTC | CASSLSAGWDSEQFF
once | TRBJ1-6 | TRBD1 | TRBV15 | TGTGCCACCAGCAGAGATTTTGGGTCAGGACAGGGGAGCTCCTATAATTCACCCCTCCACTTT | CATSRDFGSGQGSSYNSPLHF
NA | TRBJ1-2 | TRBD1 | TRBV28 | TGTGCCAGCAGTTTAGCCAGGGGGGTTAACTATGGCTACACCTTC | CASSLARGVNYGYTF
few | TRBJ2-7 | NA | TRBV14 | TGTGCCAGCAGCAAAGACAGCCTCCGGGGGCCTTACGAGCAGTACTTC | CASSKDSLRGPYEQYF
NA | TRBJ2-5 | NA | TRBV29-1 | TGCAGCGCTAAATCGCTAACAGGGTGGGGAGAGACCCAGTACTTC | CSAKSLTGWGETQYF
many | TRBJ2-1 | NA | TRBV9 | TGTGCCAGCAGCCCGGAGCGGAGCTCCTACAATGAGCAGTTCTTC | CASSPERSSYNEQFF
NA | TRBJ1-2 | NA | TRBV27 | TGTGCCAGCACCCCTCAGGCAGGGGCCGAAAACTATGGCTACACCTTC | CASTPQAGAENYGYTF
NA | TRBJ2-3 | NA | TRBV7-2 | TGTGCCAGCAGCTCCCCGGGTCGAGCAACAGATACGCAGTATTTT | CASSSPGRATDTQYF
NA | TRBJ2-5 | NA | TRBV24-1 | TGTGCCACCAGTGAACCAAGGACAGAAGAGACCCAGTACTTC | CATSEPRTEETQYF
few | TRBJ2-5 | TRBD1 | TRBV4-1 | TGCGCCAGCAGCCACCGGGACAGTCGAGAGACCCAGTACTTC | CASSHRDSRETQYF
NA | TRBJ2-5 | TRBD2 | TRBV29-1 | TGCAGCGTTGGGGACCTAGCGGGAGGGGCAGAGACCCAGTACTTC | CSVGDLAGGAETQYF
few | TRBJ1-2 | NA | TRBV29-1 | TGCAGCGTCGCAGGGGCGGACTATGGCTACACCTTC | CSVAGADYGYTF
NA | TRBJ1-1 | NA | TRBV14 | TGTGCCAGCAGCCTTTTAGACGGGAGGAGAGCTTTCTTT | CASSLLDGRRAFF
many | TRBJ2-7 | TRBD2 | TRBV7-2 | TGTGCCAGCAGCTTTAGGTCTAGCGGGAGCTACGAGCAGTACTTC | CASSFRSSGSYEQYF
many | TRBJ2-7 | NA | TRBV7-9 | TGTGCCAGCAGCCGGGACGGCTACGAGCAGTACTTC | CASSRDGYEQYF
NA | TRBJ2-1 | TRBD2 | TRBV5-1 | TGCGCCAGCAGCATGCTAGCGGACAATGAGCAGTTCTTC | CASSMLADNEQFF
NA | TRBJ2-3 | NA | TRBV7-2 | TGTGCCAGCAGCCCAGCCCCTGGCACAGATACGCAGTATTTT | CASSPAPGTDTQYF
NA | TRBJ1-6 | NA | TRBV7-2 | TGTGCCAGCAGCGGCGAGGGACTAAAAAGTTCACCCCTCCACTTT | CASSGEGLKSSPLHF
NA | TRBJ2-5 | TRBD2 | TRBV6-5 | TGTGCCAGCAGTTCAACACCTAGACTAGCGGGAGCTCAAGAGACCCAGTACTTC | CASSSTPRLAGAQETQYF
NA | TRBJ2-1 | TRBD2 | TRBV24-1 | TGTGCCACCAGTCATCCTAGCGGGCCCATTATCAATGAGCAGTTCTTC | CATSHPSGPIINEQFF
NA | TRBJ2-1 | TRBD1 | TRBV7-6 | TGTGCCAGCAGCTCGGACAGGATAACCTACAATGAGCAGTTCTTC | CASSSDRITYNEQFF
once | TRBJ2-1 | NA | TRBV6-2/TRBV6-3 | TGTGCCAGCAGTTACTGGGGTGACAGTAACAGCTACAATGAGCAGTTCTTC | CASSYWGDSNSYNEQFF
NA | TRBJ2-1 | TRBD2 | TRBV29-1 | TGCAGCGCCGAGCGGGAGGTTTTCGATGAGCAGTTCTTC | CSAEREVFDEQFF
once | TRBJ2-3 | TRBD2 | TRBV7-2 | TGTGTCAGCAGCCAGGGCGGGAGTCTGGAGCATACGCAGTATTTT | CVSSQGGSLEHTQYF
NA | TRBJ2-1 | NA | TRBV6-5 | TGTGCCAGCAGTTCCAACGGACTATCAGCGAAGCAGTTCTTC | CASSSNGLSAKQFF
NA | TRBJ2-5 | NA | TRBV10-3 | TGTGCCATCAGTGAGTCTCAGGGAGTTAGGGAGACCCAGTACTTC | CAISESQGVRETQYF